This T cell receptor beta chain was sequenced during a study of blood T cell repertoires in COVID-19 (dated by TCRdb to the early 2020s). Regarding the study in general: The collaborator samples originated in the United States, Italy and Spain and spanned the acute and convalescent phases of COVID-19. The dataset comprised deeply sampled blood TCRbeta repertoires from subjects exposed to, actively infected with, or recovered from COVID-19. The repertoires were released in a freely available public database meant as a resource for research on the immune response to SARS-CoV-2. A de-identified subject ID, COVID-19 status, age in years and sex were almost always included in the sample metadata. Samples came from the ongoing ImmuneRACE study (first 160 participants) plus 1,254 subjects from 6 global collaborators. The material from the prospective study consisted of cDNA or gDNA derived from T cells, B-cell-depleted T cells, or PBMCs. Where HLA class I and class II types were available, the types were taken from metadata supplied by the sample provider, not from assay-based typing.

Collaborating institutions collected whole blood in K2EDTA tubes following their own protocols. Collaborator samples were shipped for TCRbeta analysis as frozen whole blood, isolated PBMCs, or DNA extracted from either sample type. V is clipped by 5 bases and J by 1 base, and the sequence between their germline boundaries is 8 bases long. Counted from cysteine to phenylalanine, this CDR3 has 13 amino acids. The retained sequence is limited to the CDR3, 39 bases, with the frame set at the first base. In the germline V gene, CDR1 corresponds to KGHSH and CDR2 to LQKENI. Here is what the overall study found, with its caveats: How much clinical and demographic metadata was included differed by source and by participant, and the metadata was provided uncurated.

TCRbeta CDR3 regions were amplified from genomic DNA using the immunoSEQ Assay, a bias-controlled multiplex PCR. On the study's bioinformatics: Nucleated cell counts per sample were estimated from amplification of reference gene primers within the assay. To quantify the absolute abundance of each unique TCRbeta CDR3 rearrangement, sequence reads were collapsed and filtered. For each sample, productive Simpson clonality was calculated by taking the square root of Simpson's diversity index across productive rearrangements. The source is immuneACCESS, and TCRdb retained only in-frame sequences with V and J called. Part of the clones is not carried over; for the studies checked, unresolved V genes explain less than half of this, and the remainder is unexplained. Clone size and V and J calls were adopted from that table, with D and trimming inferred from the DNA. In this sample the table shows around 140,000 clones, 84% of which occur a single time. The ten largest clones take up less than 4% of the sample.

This clone has more than one count but fewer than ten. Its recognized antigen is unknown. No base qualities exist here, and no much larger clone lies one base off it. The rearranged segments are TRBV18 and TRBJ1-2; no confident D gene assignment can be made. Input material: peripheral blood. The clonotype originates from a woman aged 60-70 years with acute or convalescent COVID-19. The CDR3 in this case is CASSAGFNYGYTF. DNA sequence: TGTGCCAGCTCAGCCGGTTTTAACTATGGCTACACCTTC.